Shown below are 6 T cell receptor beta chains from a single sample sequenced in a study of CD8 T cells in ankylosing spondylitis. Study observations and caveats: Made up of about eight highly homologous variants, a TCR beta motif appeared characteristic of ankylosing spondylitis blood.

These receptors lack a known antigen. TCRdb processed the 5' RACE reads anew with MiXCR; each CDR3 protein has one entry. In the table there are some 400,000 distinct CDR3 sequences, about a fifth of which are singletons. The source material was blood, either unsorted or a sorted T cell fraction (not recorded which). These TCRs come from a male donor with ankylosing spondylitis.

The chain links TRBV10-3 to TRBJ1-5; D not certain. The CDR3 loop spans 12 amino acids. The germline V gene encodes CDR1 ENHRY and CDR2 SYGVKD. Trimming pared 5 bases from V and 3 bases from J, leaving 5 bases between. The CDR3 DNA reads TGTGCCATCAGTAATGTCAATCAGCCCCAGCATTTT. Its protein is CAISNVNQPQHF.

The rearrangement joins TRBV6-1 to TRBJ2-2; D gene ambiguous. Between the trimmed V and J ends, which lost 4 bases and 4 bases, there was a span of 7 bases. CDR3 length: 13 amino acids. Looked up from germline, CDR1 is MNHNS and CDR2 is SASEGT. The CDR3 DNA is TGTGCCAGCAGTGTGGTGAGCACCGGGGAGCTGTTTTTT. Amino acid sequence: CASSVVSTGELFF.

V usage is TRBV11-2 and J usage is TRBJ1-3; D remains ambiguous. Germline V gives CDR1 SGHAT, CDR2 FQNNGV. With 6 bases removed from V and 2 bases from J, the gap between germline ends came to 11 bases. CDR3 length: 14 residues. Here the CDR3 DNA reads TGTGCCAGCAGGGCGACAAGCACTGGAAACACCATATATTTT. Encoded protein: CASRATSTGNTIYF.

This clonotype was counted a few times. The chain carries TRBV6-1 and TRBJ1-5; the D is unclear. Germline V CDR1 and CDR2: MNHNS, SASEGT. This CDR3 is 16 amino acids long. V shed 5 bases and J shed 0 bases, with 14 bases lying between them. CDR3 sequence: CASSPHNEYSNQPQHF. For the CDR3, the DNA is TGTGCCAGCAGTCCTCATAATGAATATAGCAATCAGCCCCAGCATTTT.

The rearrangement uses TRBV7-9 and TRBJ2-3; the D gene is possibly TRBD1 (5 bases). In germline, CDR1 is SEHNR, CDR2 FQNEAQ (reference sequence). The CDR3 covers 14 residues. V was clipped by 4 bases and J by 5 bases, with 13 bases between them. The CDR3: CASSWARAEDTQYF. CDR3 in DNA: TGTGCCAGCAGCTGGGCCAGGGCTGAAGATACGCAGTATTTT.

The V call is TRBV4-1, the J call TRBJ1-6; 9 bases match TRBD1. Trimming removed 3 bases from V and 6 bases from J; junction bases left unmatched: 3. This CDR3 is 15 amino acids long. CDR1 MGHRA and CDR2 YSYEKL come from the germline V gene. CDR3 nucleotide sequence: TGCGCCAGCAGCCAGGGACAGGGTAGTAATTCACCCCTCCACTTT. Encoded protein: CASSQGQGSNSPLHF.